The 21 T cell receptor beta chains presented below share a single source sample, sequenced in a study of T-cell reconstitution after alpha-beta-depleted transplantation in children. During its preparation, the TCRbeta library received unique molecular identifiers. Each CDR3 protein gets one entry after TCRdb re-called the PCR reads with MiXCR. Here the sample spans 85,000 to 120,000 distinct CDR3 sequences, less than 6% being singletons. The sequencing here drew on PBMCs, mostly from graft donor cells, taken 60 days after TCRalphabeta/CD19-depleted stem cell transplant. These receptors were obtained from a female patient aged 2 to 10 who had a stem cell transplant for Fanconi anemia, so the T cells may come from the graft donor.

This clonotype was picked up many times. The chain employs TRBV20-1 and TRBJ2-7; D may be TRBD2 (5 bases). The CDR3 runs 11 residues. Trimming removed 7 bases at V and 4 bases at J, with 11 bases between. The germline gives CDR1 DFQATT, CDR2 SNEGSKA (reference sequence). The CDR3 sequence is CSVARGYEQYF. The CDR3 DNA reads TGCAGTGTGGCCCGGGGATACGAGCAGTACTTC.

At least ten counts were recorded for this clonotype. The chain uses TRBV6-1 and TRBJ2-3; a possible D gene is TRBD1 (7 bases). Trimming stripped 5 bases from V and 5 bases from J, with 17 bases between. The length of the CDR3 is 15 residues. Per the germline V gene, CDR1 is MNHNS and CDR2 is SASEGT. CDR3 residues: CASSQGGGTGDTQYF. CDR3 nucleotides: TGTGCCAGCAGTCAGGGGGGCGGAACGGGAGATACGCAGTATTTT.

This clonotype showed up many times. The chain carries TRBV5-5 and TRBJ2-7, with 7 bases identical to TRBD1. V lost 4 bases to trimming and J lost 0 bases; unmatched junction nucleotides: 7. CDR1 SGHKS and CDR2 YYEKEE come from the germline V gene (reference sequence). The CDR3 contains 15 residues. CDR3 residues: CASSLGTAPSYEQYF. The DNA for the CDR3 is TGTGCCAGCAGCCTGGGGACAGCTCCCTCCTACGAGCAGTACTTC.

This clonotype was detected many times. This chain connects TRBV20-1 to TRBJ2-7, with D tentatively TRBD2 (5 bases). The CDR3 is 10 residues long. CDR1 is DFQATT and CDR2 is SNEGSKA in the germline V gene (reference sequence). The DNA of the CDR3 is TGCAGCGTAGAGGGCTACGAGCAGTACTTC. Translation gives CSVEGYEQYF.

There are many counts of this clonotype. This chain connects TRBV18 to TRBJ2-1; unclear D gene. Germline V lookup: CDR1 KGHSH, CDR2 LQKENI. V lost 7 bases and J lost 4, with 17 bases in between. CDR3 length equals 15 residues. CDR3 in amino acids: CASLQPSPLYNEQFF. The CDR3 DNA reads TGTGCCAGCTTACAGCCAAGCCCCTTATACAATGAGCAGTTCTTC.

This clonotype was counted ten times or more. The chain employs TRBV28 and TRBJ2-7; 8 bases fit TRBD1. CDR1 is MDHEN, CDR2 SYDVKM, per germline. The CDR3 loop spans 14 amino acids. V shed 5 bases and J 5 bases; nucleotides not matched to a gene: 8. DNA of the CDR3: TGTGCCAGCAGTCCCCCGGACAGGGTAAACGAGCAGTACTTC. Its translation is CASSPPDRVNEQYF.

This clonotype was found many times. The rearrangement joins TRBV28 to TRBJ2-7, with no clear D. The V gene's germline CDR1 is MDHEN and CDR2 SYDVKM. This CDR3 has 14 amino acids. Trimming left V 6 bases short and J 4 bases short, with 16 bases between. Here the CDR3 reads CASSRLEPIYEQYF. CDR3 coding DNA: TGTGCCAGCAGCCGCCTAGAGCCGATTTACGAGCAGTACTTC.

This clonotype occurred many times. The V gene is TRBV18, the J gene TRBJ2-2, with a possible D match to TRBD2 (5 bases). V was trimmed by 0 bases and J by 5 bases, leaving 13 bases between them. Germline CDR1 and CDR2: KGHSH and LQKENI. CDR3 length equals 16 residues. The chain's CDR3 is CASSPPPRTGTGELFF. CDR3 nucleotide sequence: TGTGCCAGCTCACCACCCCCACGCACGGGGACCGGGGAGCTGTTTTTT.

The V and J genes are TRBV5-1 and TRBJ2-7, with 9 bases fitting TRBD1. The CDR3 runs 16 residues. V dropped 2 bases and J dropped 1; count of bases not matched to a gene: 7. CDR1 and CDR2 from the germline V gene are SGHRS and YFSETQ. Here the CDR3 reads CASSFTGTGSSYEQYF. The CDR3 DNA is TGCGCCAGCAGCTTCACCGGGACAGGGTCTTCCTACGAGCAGTACTTC.

This clonotype occurred a few times. The genes are TRBV6-6 and TRBJ2-3; no clear D. CDR1 is MNHNY and CDR2 is SVGAGI in the germline V gene (reference sequence). The CDR3 is made up of 12 amino acids. V gave up 0 bases and J gave up 4 bases, with 2 bases separating them. The CDR3 sequence: CASSYSSDTQYF. In DNA form, the CDR3 reads TGTGCCAGCAGTTACTCTTCAGATACGCAGTATTTT.

The chain recombines TRBV28 with TRBJ2-7, with 12 nucleotides matching TRBD1. This CDR3 spans 13 amino acids. Germline V CDR1 and CDR2: MDHEN, SYDVKM. The trim removed 10 bases at V and 6 bases at J, leaving 7 bases unmatched. The CDR3 loop reads CATRDRGLGEQYF. The DNA for the CDR3 is TGTGCCACCCGGGACAGGGGGCTTGGCGAGCAGTACTTC.

The rearrangement joins TRBV14 to TRBJ1-5; D is possibly TRBD1 (6 bases). Germline CDR1 is SGHDN and CDR2 is FVKESK. Trimming pared 4 bases from V and 5 bases from J, leaving 21 bases between. This CDR3 spans 17 amino acids. The CDR3: CASSPRTEVRTYQPQHF. In DNA, the CDR3 is TGTGCCAGCAGCCCCCGGACAGAGGTGAGGACATATCAGCCCCAGCATTTT.

V usage is TRBV29-1 and J usage is TRBJ2-3; D call uncertain. Germline-derived CDR1 and CDR2 are SQVTM and ANQGSEA. V was clipped by 5 bases and J by 0 bases, with 6 bases between them. The CDR3 loop spans 12 amino acids. CDR3 residues: CSVKVSTDTQYF. CDR3 coding DNA: TGCAGCGTTAAAGTTAGCACAGATACGCAGTATTTT.

This clonotype was counted a few times. The genes are TRBV2 and TRBJ2-2; D is undetermined. Germline assignment: CDR1 SNHLY and CDR2 FYNNEI. CDR3 length equals 13 residues. V shed 6 bases and J shed 1 base, with 6 bases lying between them. CDR3 sequence (DNA): TGTGCCAGCAGATGGGGGAACACCGGGGAGCTGTTTTTT. The encoded protein is CASRWGNTGELFF.

This clonotype was counted at least ten times. This chain joins TRBV25-1 and TRBJ2-1; TRBD1 matches 7 bases. Looked up from germline, CDR1 is MGHDK and CDR2 is SYGVNS. V was clipped by 6 bases and J by 4 bases; unmatched bases: 9. CDR3 length: 15 amino acids. CDR3 sequence reads: CASRRTGVGYNEQFF. The DNA for the CDR3 is TGTGCCAGCAGGAGAACAGGGGTGGGGTACAATGAGCAGTTCTTC. The full variable domain, its missing parts supplied by reference TRBV25-1 and TRBJ2-1, is EADIYQTPRYLVIGTGKKITLECSQTMGHDKMYWYQQDPGMELHLIHYSYGVNSTEKGDLSSESTVSRIRTEHFPLTLESARPSHTSQYLCASRRTGVGYNEQFFGPGTRLTVL.

This clonotype was counted ten times or more. This chain uses TRBV5-1 with TRBJ1-1; D not resolved. The germline V gene has CDR1 SGHRS and CDR2 YFSETQ. V was cut by 1 base and J by 4 bases, with 11 bases left in between. The length of the CDR3 is 14 residues. Here the CDR3 reads CASSLMRAGTEAFF. The CDR3 bases are TGCGCCAGCAGCTTGATGCGCGCCGGCACTGAAGCTTTCTTT.

This clonotype showed up many times. CDR3 bases: TGTGCCAGCAGGATGCAGGTCACCGGGGAGCTGTTTTTT. Translation gives CASRMQVTGELFF. The J gene is TRBJ2-2, the V gene TRBV6-1; D gene unclear. CDR1 is MNHNS and CDR2 is SASEGT in the germline V gene. V was shortened by 6 bases and J by 4 bases, with 9 bases between the two germline ends. The CDR3 loop spans 13 amino acids.

In this sample, this clonotype turned up once. A much larger clonotype is one base distant, so this may be a read error. The chain combines TRBV7-9 with TRBJ2-7, with D possibly matching TRBD1 (6 bases). CDR3 length: 16 residues. CDR1 SEHNR and CDR2 FQNEAQ come from the germline V gene (reference sequence). CDR3 in amino acids: CASSPTRTAMSYEQHF. The CDR3 DNA follows: TGTGCCAGCAGCCCTACTAGGACAGCGATGTCCTACGAGCAGCACTTC.

This chain uses TRBV12-3 or TRBV12-4 with TRBJ2-7; the D gene is possibly TRBD1 (6 bases). V lost 1 base, J lost 8 bases, and 12 bases lay in between. The CDR3 loop spans 13 amino acids. The DNA of the CDR3 is TGTGCCAGCAGTTTAGTCAGGGGAGAGAAGCAGTACTTC. This encodes CASSLVRGEKQYF.

This clonotype was counted at least ten times. This chain uses TRBV6-2 or TRBV6-3 with TRBJ2-7; 7 bases match TRBD1. The V and J ends lost 6 bases and 0 bases, in that order; junction bases with no gene match: 8. Per germline, CDR1 MNHEY and CDR2 SVGEGT. CDR3 length equals 15 residues. CDR3 region: CASRRTGRSSYEQYF. CDR3 bases: TGTGCCAGCAGACGGACAGGCCGGAGCTCCTACGAGCAGTACTTC.

The sample holds many counts of this clonotype. The chain uses TRBV5-1 and TRBJ2-1; D is perhaps TRBD2 (5 bases). The germline gives CDR1 SGHRS, CDR2 YFSETQ. Trimming cost V 5 bases and J 4 bases, with 10 bases left between them. This CDR3 has 13 amino acids. CDR3 sequence (DNA): TGCGCCAGCAGGGACTCTGGATACAATGAGCAGTTCTTC. Its translation: CASRDSGYNEQFF.